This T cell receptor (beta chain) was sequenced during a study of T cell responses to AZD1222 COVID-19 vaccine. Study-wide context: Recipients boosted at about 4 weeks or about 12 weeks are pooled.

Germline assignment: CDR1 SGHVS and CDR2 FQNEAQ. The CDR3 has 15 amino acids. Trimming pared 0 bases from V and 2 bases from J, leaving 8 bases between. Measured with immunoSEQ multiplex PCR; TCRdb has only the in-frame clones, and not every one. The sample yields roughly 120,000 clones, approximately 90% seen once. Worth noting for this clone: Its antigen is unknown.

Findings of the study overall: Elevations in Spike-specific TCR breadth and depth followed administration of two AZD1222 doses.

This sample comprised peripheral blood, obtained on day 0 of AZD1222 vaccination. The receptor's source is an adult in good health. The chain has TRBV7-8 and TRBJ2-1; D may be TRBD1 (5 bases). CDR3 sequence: CASSLAETAYNEQFF. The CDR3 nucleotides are TGTGCCAGCAGCTTAGCTGAGACAGCCTACAATGAGCAGTTCTTC.